The following is a TCR beta chain sequence with its context. Antigen: not known. These data belong to a study of radiation and T cells in renal cell carcinoma. Study-wide results and limits: Top 100 clonotypes averaged about 50% in irradiated versus about 40% in nephrectomy-only tumors.

Treatment noted: treatment-naive control, cytoreductive nephrectomy. The method was immunoSEQ multiplex PCR; TCRdb's version includes in-frame clones alone and lacks a portion of them. The sample has around 16,000 clones; 50% to 60% are singletons. The germline V gene has CDR1 SGHTA and CDR2 FQGNSA. This CDR3 comprises 13 residues. Germline trimming cut 5 bases from V and 6 bases from J; bases unmatched to any gene: 4. The specimen was tumor tissue, collected from a patient whose treatment was nephrectomy without radiotherapy. The chain employs TRBV7-2 and TRBJ2-1; 7 nucleotides match TRBD1. The TCR sequence derives from a man aged 45-60 years with renal cell carcinoma. CDR3: CASSQNRGNEQFF. In DNA, the CDR3 is TGTGCCAGCAGCCAAAACAGGGGCAATGAGCAGTTCTTC.